This T cell receptor (beta chain) was identified during a study of T cells of healthy individuals. Germline V lookup: CDR1 SGHTA, CDR2 FQGTGA. The CDR3 has 16 amino acids. Unmatched junction bases numbered 8, after V lost 5 bases and J lost 2 bases. TCRdb reprocessed the 5' RACE reads with MiXCR, giving one entry per CDR3 protein. The data hold about 82,000 distinct CDR3 sequences, with more than 5% observed a single time. This clonotype was picked up many times. The clonotype was recovered from a female donor in good health. The rearrangement links TRBV7-3 to TRBJ1-3, with TRBD1 matching over 8 bases. The CDR3: CASSLRTGRTGNTIYF. CDR3 bases: TGTGCCAGCAGCCTACGGACAGGGAGGACTGGAAACACCATATATTTT.